The T cell receptor (beta chain) under discussion was sequenced for a study of CD8 T cells in ankylosing spondylitis. MiXCR was run by TCRdb on the 5' RACE reads, yielding one entry per CDR3 protein. The data contain fewer than 200,000 distinct CDR3 sequences, roughly 10% of them singletons. Trimming took off 3 bases at V and 6 bases at J, with 11 bases between the two ends. The CDR3 is 13 amino acids. Germline loops: CDR1 SEHNR, CDR2 FQNEAQ (reference sequence). This clonotype was observed a handful of times. This rearrangement joins TRBV7-9 to TRBJ1-2, with D unresolved. This receptor was obtained from a female donor with ankylosing spondylitis or in good health (not recorded which). The sequenced sample consisted of blood, either unsorted or a sorted T cell fraction (not recorded which). CDR3 in amino acids: CASSLLGPDGYTF. CDR3 nucleotides: TGTGCCAGCAGCTTGCTCGGTCCCGATGGCTACACCTTC.